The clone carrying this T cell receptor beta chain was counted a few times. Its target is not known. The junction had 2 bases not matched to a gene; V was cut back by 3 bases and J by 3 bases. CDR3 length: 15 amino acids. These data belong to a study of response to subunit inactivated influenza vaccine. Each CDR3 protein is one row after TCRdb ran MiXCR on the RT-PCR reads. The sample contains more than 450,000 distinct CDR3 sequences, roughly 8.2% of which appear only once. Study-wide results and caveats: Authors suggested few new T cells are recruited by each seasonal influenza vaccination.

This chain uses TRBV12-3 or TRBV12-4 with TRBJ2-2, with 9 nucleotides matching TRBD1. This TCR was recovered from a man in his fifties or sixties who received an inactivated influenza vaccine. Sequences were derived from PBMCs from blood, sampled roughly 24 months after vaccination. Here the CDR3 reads CASSLTGGHTGELFF. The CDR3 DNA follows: TGTGCCAGCAGTTTGACAGGGGGGCACACCGGGGAGCTGTTTTTT.